Presented here are 22 T cell receptor beta chains from one specimen sequenced in a study of T-cell memory formation after mild COVID-19. TCRdb fed the 5' RACE reads into MiXCR, producing one record per CDR3 protein. The data show fewer than 600,000 distinct CDR3 sequences, roughly 20% seen once. Sequenced material: PBMCs or a T cell subset sorted from them (not recorded which). The receptors come from an adult woman who had mild COVID-19 (a few samples of this study predate the infection). Cell type and time point are not known.

This clonotype was seen a few times. Relative to the germline gene, one junction end is altered; a read error may explain this. V and J are TRBV12-3 or TRBV12-4 and TRBJ2-1; 15 positions match TRBD2. The CDR3 has 15 residues. The CDR3 DNA reads as TGTGCCACCAGTCCGGGACTAGCGGGAGGTTATGAGCAGTTCTTC. This gives the protein CATSPGLAGGYEQFF.

In DNA form, the CDR3 reads TGTGCCATCAGTGAGTCGGGTGGCTCCTACGAGCAGTACTTC. Translated: CAISESGGSYEQYF. The chain carries TRBV10-3 and TRBJ2-7; D is unresolved. The CDR3 runs to 14 residues. The V gene's germline CDR1 is ENHRY and CDR2 SYGVKD. V lost 0 bases to trimming and J lost 0 bases, with 6 bases between them.

The J gene is TRBJ2-1, the V gene TRBV18; D is unclear. CDR1 KGHSH and CDR2 LQKENI come from the germline V gene. This CDR3 spans 16 amino acids. Trimming removed 8 bases at V and 0 bases at J, with 17 bases between. The CDR3 is CASGASAWSSYNEQFF. The CDR3 DNA reads as TGTGCCAGCGGAGCCTCGGCTTGGAGCTCCTACAATGAGCAGTTCTTC.

The chain carries TRBV5-6 and TRBJ2-1, with 8 bases fitting TRBD2. The CDR3 has 13 residues. Trimming removed 4 bases from V and 8 bases from J; junction bases left unmatched: 5. Germline V gene sequence: CDR1 SGHDT, CDR2 YYEEEE. CDR3 nucleotides: TGTGCCAGCAGCGGTCCAGCGGGAGATGAGCAGTTCTTC. This translates into CASSGPAGDEQFF.

The chain carries TRBV7-2 and TRBJ2-7; 9 bases match TRBD1. Germline CDR1 is SGHTA and CDR2 is FQGNSA. The junction had 7 bases not matched to a gene; V was cut back by 1 base and J by 6 bases. The CDR3 is 15 residues long. CDR3 bases: TGTGCCAGCAGCTTAGGCAACAGGGGGCTGGTCGAGCAGTACTTC. Its protein product is CASSLGNRGLVEQYF.

J is TRBJ1-1 and V is TRBV14; possible D gene TRBD1, 6 bases. V lost 3 bases and J 1 base, leaving 18 bases between the germline ends. This CDR3 contains 17 residues. Germline V gives CDR1 SGHDN, CDR2 FVKESK. CDR3 in amino acids: CASSHPLGGLRNTEAFF. The DNA for the CDR3 is TGTGCCAGCAGCCACCCCCTAGGGGGTCTGAGGAACACTGAAGCTTTCTTT.

This clonotype was recorded only once. V and J are TRBV12-3 or TRBV12-4 and TRBJ2-5; the D call may be TRBD1 or TRBD2 (5 bases each). CDR3 length equals 15 residues. V gave up 4 bases and J gave up 2 bases, with 14 bases separating them. In DNA, the CDR3 is TGTGCCAGCAGTTGGGGCCGCGGGCGGCAAGAGACCCAGTACTTC. Amino acid sequence: CASSWGRGRQETQYF.

This sequence joins TRBV7-9 and TRBJ2-3; D gene ambiguous. CDR3 length: 16 residues. Germline V gives CDR1 SEHNR, CDR2 FQNEAQ (reference sequence). The V end lost 4 bases, the J end lost 3 bases, and 17 bases lay between the germline ends. For the CDR3, the DNA is TGTGCCAGCAGCTCCCGCGACCTGATCAGGACAGATACGCAGTATTTT. Protein product: CASSSRDLIRTDTQYF.

This clonotype has at least ten counts. The rearrangement uses TRBV5-1 and TRBJ2-1; D may match TRBD1 or TRBD2 (5 bases each). From germline, CDR1 is SGHRS and CDR2 YFSETQ. The CDR3 contains 14 residues. V gave up 3 bases and J gave up 5 bases, with 12 bases separating them. CDR3 region: CASSSWGKDNEQFF. CDR3 DNA sequence: TGCGCCAGCAGCTCCTGGGGGAAGGACAATGAGCAGTTCTTC.

The rearrangement uses TRBV5-1 and TRBJ2-3; D is possibly TRBD2 (6 bases). This CDR3 spans 15 amino acids. Trimming stripped 5 bases from V and 5 bases from J, with 18 bases between. From germline, CDR1 is SGHRS and CDR2 YFSETQ. The CDR3 sequence is CASRPRAERVDTQYF. The CDR3 DNA is TGCGCCAGCAGGCCACGGGCGGAGCGGGTAGATACGCAGTATTTT.

The chain recombines TRBV7-2 with TRBJ2-2; the match to TRBD2 covers 8 bases. The CDR3 consists of 16 residues. The germline V gene has CDR1 SGHTA and CDR2 FQGNSA. V gave up 3 bases and J gave up 6 bases; unmatched junction bases: 9. As DNA, the CDR3 is TGTGCCAGCAGCTTCCGGGGGGGTCAGGCCGCCGGGGAGCTGTTTTTT. It yields the protein CASSFRGGQAAGELFF.

This clonotype was seen only a few times. The rearrangement uses TRBV7-9 and TRBJ2-7, with 7 bases that match TRBD1. The CDR3 has 14 amino acids. Germline V gene sequence: CDR1 SEHNR, CDR2 FQNEAQ (reference sequence). V shed 1 base, J shed 3 bases, and the junction held 3 bases outside the gene matches. CDR3 in amino acids: CASSLEGGNYEQYF. The CDR3 region has the DNA TGTGCCAGCAGCTTAGAAGGGGGCAACTACGAGCAGTACTTC.

A few counts support this clonotype. The V gene is TRBV27, the J gene TRBJ1-1; no reliable D call. CDR1 is MNHEY, CDR2 SMNVEV, per germline (reference sequence). V shed 1 base and J shed 4 bases, with 7 bases lying between them. The CDR3 sequence is 13 residues long. The CDR3 reads CASSLFGFTEAFF. CDR3 coding DNA: TGTGCCAGCAGTTTATTCGGATTCACTGAAGCTTTCTTT.

The V and J genes are TRBV5-1 and TRBJ2-2; D gene ambiguous. The CDR3 contains 14 residues. Germline-derived CDR1 and CDR2 are SGHRS and YFSETQ. Between the trimmed V and J ends, which lost 0 bases and 1 base, there was a span of 4 bases. The CDR3 protein is CASSLVLNTGELFF. The CDR3 DNA is TGCGCCAGCAGCTTGGTGCTGAACACCGGGGAGCTGTTTTTT.

This rearrangement joins TRBV11-2 to TRBJ2-5; D possibly corresponds to TRBD1 (6 bases). Germline CDR1 SGHAT, CDR2 FQNNGV. The CDR3 has 15 residues. The V end was cut by 2 bases, the J end by 5 bases, with 15 bases between. The CDR3 is CASSLIPGQPETQYF. The CDR3 region has the DNA TGTGCCAGCAGCTTAATTCCCGGACAGCCGGAGACCCAGTACTTC.

This clonotype was detected only a few times. The chain recombines TRBV30 with TRBJ1-4; D may be TRBD1 (6 bases). CDR1 and CDR2 (germline): GTSNPN, SVGIG (reference sequence). V was clipped by 2 bases and J by 5 bases, with 15 bases between them. This CDR3 comprises 15 residues. The DNA of the CDR3 is TGTGCCTGGAGTCAGGACAGCAAAATGAATGAAAAACTGTTTTTT. Translated: CAWSQDSKMNEKLFF.

The CDR3 loop is CASSQDRRDEQFF. CDR3 DNA sequence: TGTGCCAGCAGCCAAGATCGGCGGGACGAGCAGTTCTTC. This chain joins TRBV4-2 and TRBJ2-1; tentative D call: TRBD2 (6 bases). The CDR3 runs 13 residues. V was cut by 0 bases and J by 10 bases, with 10 bases left in between. Germline V gene lookup returns CDR1 LGHNA and CDR2 YNFKEQ.

The chain carries TRBV12-3 or TRBV12-4 and TRBJ2-3, with TRBD2 identical over 13 bases. J gave up 5 bases and V 2 bases, and 4 bases lay outside the gene matches. The CDR3 totals 16 residues. The CDR3 reads CASSLTSGGDRDTQYF. The CDR3 nucleotides are TGTGCCAGCAGTTTAACTAGCGGGGGGGATCGAGATACGCAGTATTTT.

The rearrangement uses TRBV6-5 and TRBJ2-5; TRBD2 agrees at 7 bases. The junction had 10 bases not matched to a gene; V was cut back by 7 bases and J by 5 bases. Per the germline V gene, CDR1 is MNHEY and CDR2 is SVGAGI. CDR3 length: 14 residues. For the CDR3, the DNA is TGTGCCAGCATGGCCGGCGGGGGAGGGGAGACCCAGTACTTC. The encoded protein is CASMAGGGGETQYF.

This clonotype was seen just once. As DNA, the CDR3 is TGTGCCACCAGCAGAGGCCTGGCAGGGGTTGGTAATCAGCCCCAGCATTTT. Protein product: CATSRGLAGVGNQPQHF. The chain couples TRBV15 to TRBJ1-5; a weak D match, TRBD1 (6 bases). CDR1 and CDR2 from the germline V gene are LNHNV and YYDKDF (reference sequence). The CDR3 contains 17 residues. The V gene lost 1 base and the J gene lost 4 bases, with 17 bases spanning the gap.

In its sample, this clonotype was seen a few times. The chain is built from TRBV25-1 and TRBJ2-7; a possible D gene is TRBD1 (6 bases). Germline V gene data show CDR1 as MGHDK and CDR2 as SYGVNS. This CDR3 comprises 13 residues. The V gene lost 7 bases and the J gene lost 2 bases, with 12 bases spanning the gap. The CDR3 DNA follows: TGTGCCAGCATTGGCCAGGGGACCTACGAGCAGTACTTC. Its protein is CASIGQGTYEQYF.

This clonotype was counted between two and nine times. CDR3 nucleotides: TGTGCCAGCAGGATTAGTACGCGCAGGGAGGAGACCCAGTACTTC. Its protein product is CASRISTRREETQYF. The chain has TRBV11-3 and TRBJ2-5; either TRBD1 or TRBD2 may fit D (5 bases each). Germline lookup yields CDR1 SGHNT and CDR2 YENEEA. Trimming left V 6 bases short and J 5 bases short, with 19 bases between. The CDR3 runs 15 residues.